Each of the 23 T cell receptor beta chains below was sequenced from the same sample in a study of T cell repertoires in cytomegalovirus infection. Their specific antigens are unknown. TCRdb re-derived calls from the reads in MiXCR, one entry per CDR3 protein. The sample holds 450,000 to 550,000 distinct CDR3 sequences, more than 40% seen once. This specimen consisted of cultured PBMCs, obtained from culture after CMV antigen stimulation. All receptors come from a human donor in good health (CMV status not recorded). Some clones in this sample may be carry-over from other donors' samples.

This chain links TRBV2 with TRBJ2-1; TRBD2 agrees at 13 bases. This CDR3 is built from 15 residues. The germline V gene encodes CDR1 SNHLY and CDR2 FYNNEI. J lost 5 bases, V lost 5 bases, and 3 bases had no gene match. Here the CDR3 reads CASSQLAGGHNEQFF. In nucleotides, the CDR3 is TGTGCCAGCAGTCAACTAGCGGGAGGGCACAATGAGCAGTTCTTC.

The chain joins TRBV6-8 to TRBJ2-1; D is possibly TRBD1 (6 bases). The germline CDR1 and CDR2 sequences are MNHGY and SAAAGT. The CDR3 is made up of 16 amino acids. The V end was cut by 2 bases, the J end by 0 bases, with 11 bases between. The CDR3 DNA reads TGTGCCAGCAGTTACGGGCAGGGGCGCTCCTACAATGAGCAGTTCTTC. Protein sequence: CASSYGQGRSYNEQFF.

This clonotype was seen more than once but under ten times. The rearrangement links TRBV5-6 to TRBJ2-5; D may be TRBD1 or TRBD2 (5 bases each). The V end lost 5 bases, the J end lost 1 base, and 30 bases lay between the germline ends. This CDR3 comprises 20 residues. Germline V gene data show CDR1 as SGHDT and CDR2 as YYEEEE. The CDR3 DNA reads as TGTGCCAGCAGAGTGGGGTTCCGGGACCGCACCACCCCCTCCCAAGAGACCCAGTACTTC. Residues: CASRVGFRDRTTPSQETQYF.

The sample holds many counts of this clonotype. V gene TRBV7-8 combines with J gene TRBJ2-5, with 10 positions matching TRBD2. This CDR3 comprises 14 residues. V shed 5 bases, J shed 9 bases, and the junction held 9 bases outside the gene matches. From germline, CDR1 is SGHVS and CDR2 FQNEAQ. The chain's CDR3 is CASSMSGGDKAQYF. CDR3 DNA sequence: TGTGCCAGCAGCATGAGCGGGGGGGACAAGGCCCAGTACTTC.

The V gene is TRBV6-1, the J gene TRBJ2-4, with 11 bases fitting TRBD2. The CDR3 extends over 18 amino acids. Trimming cost V 2 bases and J 0 bases; bases outside gene matches: 6. Per germline, CDR1 MNHNS and CDR2 SASEGT. The CDR3 region has the DNA TGTGCCAGCAGTGAACTAGCGGGGGGCCGAGTAGCCAAAAACATTCAGTACTTC. Translating it yields CASSELAGGRVAKNIQYF.

This clonotype was detected only once. This chain uses TRBV4-1 with TRBJ2-1; D is tentatively TRBD1 or TRBD2 (5 bases each). The CDR3 runs to 17 residues. With 4 bases removed from V and 6 bases from J, the gap between germline ends came to 22 bases. The V gene's germline CDR1 is MGHRA and CDR2 YSYEKL. CDR3 sequence (DNA): TGCGCCAGCAGCCGGCGCTCACTTAGAATAGGGACCAATGAGCAGTTCTTC. Translating gives CASSRRSLRIGTNEQFF.

The rearrangement links TRBV7-2 to TRBJ2-1; 13 bases are shared with TRBD2. The length of the CDR3 is 17 residues. Germline V gene sequence: CDR1 SGHTA, CDR2 FQGNSA. With 4 bases clipped from V and 7 bases from J, the junction kept 10 bases outside the gene matches. This CDR3 reads CASSSYLRTSGGNEQFF. The CDR3 DNA follows: TGTGCCAGCAGCTCCTACCTTCGGACTAGCGGGGGTAATGAGCAGTTCTTC.

The gene calls are TRBV2 and TRBJ2-3, with 12 bases lining up with TRBD2. Germline V gene data show CDR1 as SNHLY and CDR2 as FYNNEI. CDR3 length equals 16 residues. V was clipped by 6 bases and J by 6 bases; unmatched bases: 10. CDR3 bases: TGTGCCAGCAGGCCCGTTTTCGGACTAGCGGGGGATACGCAGTATTTT. This codes for CASRPVFGLAGDTQYF.

A single count supports this clonotype. This rearrangement joins TRBV7-6 to TRBJ2-7, with D perhaps matching TRBD1 (6 bases). Germline assignment: CDR1 SGHVS and CDR2 FNYEAQ. V dropped 5 bases and J dropped 1 base, with 21 bases sitting between them. The CDR3 runs 17 residues. The CDR3 loop is CASSPRGGMGDSYEQYF. CDR3 DNA sequence: TGTGCCAGCAGCCCCAGGGGTGGGATGGGGGATTCCTACGAGCAGTACTTC.

The genes are TRBV4-3 and TRBJ2-3; no reliable D call. V shed 4 bases and J shed 2 bases, with 13 bases lying between them. Germline V gene lookup returns CDR1 LGHNA and CDR2 YSLEER. The CDR3 extends over 15 amino acids. The CDR3, as DNA: TGCGCCAGCAGCCCCAATACACTGCCCACAGATACGCAGTATTTT. Translating it yields CASSPNTLPTDTQYF.

This sequence joins TRBV7-2 and TRBJ2-2; the D gene is possibly TRBD2 (5 bases). V lost 2 bases to trimming and J lost 1 base, with 14 bases between them. The CDR3 contains 17 residues. Germline CDR1 and CDR2: SGHTA and FQGNSA. CDR3 region: CASSLPRGSMNTGELFF. In DNA, the CDR3 is TGTGCCAGCAGCTTACCTCGTGGGAGTATGAACACCGGGGAGCTGTTTTTT.

This clonotype was seen more than once but under ten times. The J gene is TRBJ1-3, the V gene TRBV7-2; 7 bases align to TRBD1. Germline lookup yields CDR1 SGHTA and CDR2 FQGNSA. The trim removed 2 bases at V and 2 bases at J, leaving 3 bases unmatched. This CDR3 is built from 15 residues. DNA of the CDR3: TGTGCCAGCAGCTTAATCACAGGGGCTGGAAACACCATATATTTT. Its protein is CASSLITGAGNTIYF.

This sequence joins TRBV6-1 and TRBJ1-4; maybe TRBD1 (5 bases). Between the trimmed V and J ends, which lost 9 bases and 5 bases, there was a span of 34 bases. CDR3 length equals 20 residues. Germline loops: CDR1 MNHNS, CDR2 SASEGT. This CDR3 is CASPPRGIGLGFIVNEKLFF. CDR3 nucleotide sequence: TGTGCCAGTCCTCCCCGGGGGATTGGGTTGGGATTTATTGTAAATGAAAAACTGTTTTTT.

In nucleotides, the CDR3 is TGTGCCAGCAGCCTGGAGGTGGCCTATGGCTACACCTTC. The encoded protein is CASSLEVAYGYTF. The genes are TRBV2 and TRBJ1-2; D is unresolved. Germline values: CDR1 SNHLY, CDR2 FYNNEI. Trimming took off 6 bases at V and 4 bases at J, with 12 bases between the two ends. This CDR3 spans 13 amino acids. The full variable domain, its missing parts supplied by reference TRBV2 and TRBJ1-2, is EPEVTQTPSHQVTQMGQEVILRCVPISNHLYFYWYRQILGQKVEFLVSFYNNEISEKSEIFDDQFSVERPDGSNFTLKIRSTKLEDSAMYFCASSLEVAYGYTFGSGTRLTVV.

The genes are TRBV10-2 and TRBJ1-1; TRBD1 agrees at 7 bases. Germline values: CDR1 WSHSY, CDR2 SAAADI. J was trimmed by 6 bases and V by 1 base; bases with no gene match: 5. This CDR3 comprises 14 residues. The CDR3 is CASSEFDRDAEAFF. The CDR3 DNA sequence: TGCGCCAGCAGTGAGTTTGACAGGGATGCTGAAGCTTTCTTT.

J is TRBJ2-5 and V is TRBV7-2, with 8 bases fitting TRBD2. V was pared by 5 bases and J by 7 bases, with 15 bases of the junction left unmatched. The CDR3 is 16 amino acids. Germline V CDR1 and CDR2: SGHTA, FQGNSA. The CDR3 DNA reads TGTGCCAGCAGCCTCGTGGGGGGACTAGGAGTGGGGACCCAGTACTTC. Protein product: CASSLVGGLGVGTQYF.

This chain connects TRBV7-2 to TRBJ1-2; no clear D. The germline gives CDR1 SGHTA, CDR2 FQGNSA. The V gene lost 5 bases and the J gene lost 4 bases, with 17 bases spanning the gap. The CDR3 has 15 residues. CDR3 sequence: CASSARPIAAYGYTF. The CDR3 nucleotides read TGTGCCAGCAGCGCCCGTCCGATCGCAGCCTATGGCTACACCTTC.

The chain carries TRBV12-3 or TRBV12-4 and TRBJ1-5, with 9 bases matching TRBD1. The CDR3 has 17 amino acids. The trim removed 1 base at V and 7 bases at J, leaving 11 bases unmatched. This CDR3 is CASSLVGRQGGEQPQHF. As DNA, the CDR3 is TGTGCCAGCAGTTTAGTAGGAAGACAGGGGGGTGAACAGCCCCAGCATTTT.

The V and J genes are TRBV19 and TRBJ2-5; D may match TRBD1 or TRBD2 (5 bases each). The CDR3 has 13 residues. Germline V gene sequence: CDR1 LNHDA, CDR2 SQIVND (reference sequence). The ends were cut back, 0 bases at V and 7 bases at J, with 9 bases in the middle. The CDR3 is CASSIDFGGTQYF. The CDR3 DNA reads TGTGCCAGTAGTATAGATTTTGGGGGGACCCAGTACTTC.

The genes are TRBV7-9 and TRBJ1-1; no reliable D call. CDR1 SEHNR and CDR2 FQNEAQ come from the germline V gene (reference sequence). This CDR3 region has 17 residues. Trimming cost V 0 bases and J 3 bases, with 17 bases left between them. The DNA of the CDR3 is TGTGCCAGCAGCTTAGCGGACTTGGGGTTTAGGGACACTGAAGCTTTCTTT. Amino acid sequence: CASSLADLGFRDTEAFF.

The CDR3 region is CASRADRGQILANTGELFF. In nucleotides, the CDR3 is TGTGCCAGCAGGGCGGACAGGGGACAAATCCTCGCGAACACCGGGGAGCTGTTTTTT. The gene calls are TRBV12-3 or TRBV12-4 and TRBJ2-2; 9 bases are a match to TRBD1. V was pared by 6 bases and J by 0 bases, with 14 bases of the junction left unmatched. This CDR3 comprises 19 residues.

This CDR3 is CASSWGVMNTEAFF. CDR3 in DNA: TGTGCCAGCAGCTGGGGCGTAATGAACACTGAAGCTTTCTTT. The chain couples TRBV11-2 to TRBJ1-1; tentative D call: TRBD1 (5 bases). Trimming took 4 bases from V and 0 from J, leaving 9 bases between them. The CDR3 has 14 amino acids. Germline-derived CDR1 and CDR2 are SGHAT and FQNNGV.

J is TRBJ2-5 and V is TRBV6-1, with D possibly TRBD2 on 6 matching bases. V was clipped by 6 bases and J by 4 bases, with 15 bases between them. Germline lookup yields CDR1 MNHNS and CDR2 SASEGT. The CDR3 contains 14 residues. CDR3: CASRNMGGVETQYF. The CDR3 nucleotides read TGTGCCAGCAGGAACATGGGGGGAGTAGAGACCCAGTACTTC.